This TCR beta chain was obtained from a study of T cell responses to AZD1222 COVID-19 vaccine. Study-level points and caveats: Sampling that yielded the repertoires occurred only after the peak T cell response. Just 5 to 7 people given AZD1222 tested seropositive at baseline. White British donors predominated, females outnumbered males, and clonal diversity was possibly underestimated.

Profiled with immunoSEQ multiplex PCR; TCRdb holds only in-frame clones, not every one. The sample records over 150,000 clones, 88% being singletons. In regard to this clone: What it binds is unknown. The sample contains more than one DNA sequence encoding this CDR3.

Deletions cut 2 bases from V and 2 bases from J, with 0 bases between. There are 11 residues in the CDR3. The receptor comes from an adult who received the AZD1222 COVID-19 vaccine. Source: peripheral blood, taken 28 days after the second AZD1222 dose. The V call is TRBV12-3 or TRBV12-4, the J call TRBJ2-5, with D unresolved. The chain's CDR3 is CASSLQETQYF. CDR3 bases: TGTGCCAGCAGTTTACAAGAGACCCAGTACTTC.